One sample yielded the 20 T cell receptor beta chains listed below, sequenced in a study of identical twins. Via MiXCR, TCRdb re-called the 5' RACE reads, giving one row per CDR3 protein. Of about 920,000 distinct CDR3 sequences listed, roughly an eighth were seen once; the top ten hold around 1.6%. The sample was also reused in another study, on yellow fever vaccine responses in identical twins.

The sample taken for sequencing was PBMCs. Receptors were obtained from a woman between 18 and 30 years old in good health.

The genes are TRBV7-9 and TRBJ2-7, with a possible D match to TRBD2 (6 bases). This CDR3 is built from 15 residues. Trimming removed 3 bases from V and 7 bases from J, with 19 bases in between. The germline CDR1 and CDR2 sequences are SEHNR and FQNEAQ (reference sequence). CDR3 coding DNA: TGTGCCAGCAGCTTCGGACTAACTACGATGGTTGAGCAGTACTTC. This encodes CASSFGLTTMVEQYF.

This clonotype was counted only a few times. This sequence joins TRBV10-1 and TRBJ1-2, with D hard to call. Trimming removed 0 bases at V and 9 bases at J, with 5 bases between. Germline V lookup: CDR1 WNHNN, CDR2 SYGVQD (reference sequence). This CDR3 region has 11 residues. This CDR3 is CASSESRCYTF. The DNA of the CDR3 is TGCGCCAGCAGTGAGTCGAGGTGCTACACCTTC.

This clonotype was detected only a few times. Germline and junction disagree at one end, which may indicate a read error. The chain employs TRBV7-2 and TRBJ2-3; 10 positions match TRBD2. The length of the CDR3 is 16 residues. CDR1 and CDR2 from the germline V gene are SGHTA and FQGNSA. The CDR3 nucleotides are TGTGCCAGCACCTTAGTCCCTAGCGGGGGTGCAGATACGCAGTATTTT. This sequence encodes CASTLVPSGGADTQYF. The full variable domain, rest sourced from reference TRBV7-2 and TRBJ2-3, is GAGVSQSPSNKVTEKGKDVELRCDPISGHTALYWYRQSLGQGLEFLIYFQGNSAPDKSGLPSDRFSAERTGGSVSTLTIQRTQQEDSAVYLCASTLVPSGGADTQYFGPGTRLTVL.

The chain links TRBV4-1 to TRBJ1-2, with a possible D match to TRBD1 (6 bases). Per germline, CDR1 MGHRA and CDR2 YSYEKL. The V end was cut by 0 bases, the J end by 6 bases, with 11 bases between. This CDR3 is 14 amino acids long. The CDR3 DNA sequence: TGCGCCAGCAGCCAAGATTTTCAGGGGAATGGCTACACCTTC. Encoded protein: CASSQDFQGNGYTF.

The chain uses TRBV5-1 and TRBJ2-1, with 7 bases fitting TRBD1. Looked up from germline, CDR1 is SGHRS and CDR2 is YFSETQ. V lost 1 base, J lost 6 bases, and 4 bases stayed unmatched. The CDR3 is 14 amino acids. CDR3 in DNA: TGCGCCAGCAGCTTGATGCACAGGGGCAATGAGCAGTTCTTC. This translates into CASSLMHRGNEQFF.

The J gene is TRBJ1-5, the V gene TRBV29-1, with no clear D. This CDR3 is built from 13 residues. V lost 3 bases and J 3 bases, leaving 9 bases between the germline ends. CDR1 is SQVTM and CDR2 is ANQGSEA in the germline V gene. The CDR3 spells CSVDSGNNQPQHF. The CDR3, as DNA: TGCAGCGTTGACTCTGGAAACAATCAGCCCCAGCATTTT.

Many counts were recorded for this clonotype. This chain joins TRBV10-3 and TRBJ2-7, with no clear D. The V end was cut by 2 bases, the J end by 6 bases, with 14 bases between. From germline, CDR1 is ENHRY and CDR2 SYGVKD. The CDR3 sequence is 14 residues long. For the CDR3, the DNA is TGTGCCATCAGTGAGGGTGGAGTTTTACTCGAGCAGTACTTC. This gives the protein CAISEGGVLLEQYF.

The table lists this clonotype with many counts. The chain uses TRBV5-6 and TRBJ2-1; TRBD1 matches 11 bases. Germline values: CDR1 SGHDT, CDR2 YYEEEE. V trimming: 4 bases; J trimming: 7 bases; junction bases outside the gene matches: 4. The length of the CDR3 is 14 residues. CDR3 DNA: TGTGCCAGCAGCGGGGACAGGGGGGGGAATGAGCAGTTCTTC. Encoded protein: CASSGDRGGNEQFF.

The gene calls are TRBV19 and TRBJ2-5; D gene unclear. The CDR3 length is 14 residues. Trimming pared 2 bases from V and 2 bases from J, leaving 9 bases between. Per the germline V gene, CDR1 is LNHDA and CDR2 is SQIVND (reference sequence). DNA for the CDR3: TGTGCCAGTAGTATAAACCCAGGACAAGAGACCCAGTACTTC. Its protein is CASSINPGQETQYF.

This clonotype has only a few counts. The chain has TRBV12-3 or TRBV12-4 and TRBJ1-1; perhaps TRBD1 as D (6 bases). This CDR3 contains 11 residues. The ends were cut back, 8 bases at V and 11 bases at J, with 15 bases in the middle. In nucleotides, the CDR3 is TGTGCCAGCTGCGCTACAGGGAATGCTTTCTTT. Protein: CASCATGNAFF.

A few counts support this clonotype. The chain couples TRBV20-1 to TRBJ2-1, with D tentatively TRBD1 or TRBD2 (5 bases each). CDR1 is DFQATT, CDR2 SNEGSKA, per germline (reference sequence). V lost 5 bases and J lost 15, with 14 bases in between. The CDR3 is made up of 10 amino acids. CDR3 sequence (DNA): TGCAGTGCTCCCGGGACGGGCCCGTTCTTC. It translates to CSAPGTGPFF.

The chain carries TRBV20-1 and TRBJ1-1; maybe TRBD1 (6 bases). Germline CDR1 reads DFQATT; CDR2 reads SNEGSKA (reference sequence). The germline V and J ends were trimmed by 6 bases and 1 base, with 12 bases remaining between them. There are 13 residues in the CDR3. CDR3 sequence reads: CSARKQGNTEAFF. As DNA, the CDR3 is TGCAGTGCGAGAAAACAGGGGAACACTGAAGCTTTCTTT.

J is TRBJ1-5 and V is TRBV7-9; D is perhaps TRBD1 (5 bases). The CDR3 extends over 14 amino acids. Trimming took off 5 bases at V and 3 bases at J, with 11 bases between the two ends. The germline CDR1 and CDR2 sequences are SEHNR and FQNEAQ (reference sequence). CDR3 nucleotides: TGTGCCAGCAGCAAGGGGCCAGTCAATCAGCCCCAGCATTTT. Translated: CASSKGPVNQPQHF. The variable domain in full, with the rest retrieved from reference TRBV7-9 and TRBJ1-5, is DTGVSQNPRHKITKRGQNVTFRCDPISEHNRLYWYRQTLGQGPEFLTYFQNEAQLEKSRLLSDRFSAERPKGSFSTLEIQRTEQGDSAMYLCASSKGPVNQPQHFGDGTRLSIL.

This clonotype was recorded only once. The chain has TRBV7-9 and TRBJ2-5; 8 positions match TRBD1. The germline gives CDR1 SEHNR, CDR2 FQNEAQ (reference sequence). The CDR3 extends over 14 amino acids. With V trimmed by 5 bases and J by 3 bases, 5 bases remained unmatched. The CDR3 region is CASSTDRAEETQYF. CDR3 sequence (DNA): TGTGCCAGCAGCACGGACAGGGCGGAAGAGACCCAGTACTTC.

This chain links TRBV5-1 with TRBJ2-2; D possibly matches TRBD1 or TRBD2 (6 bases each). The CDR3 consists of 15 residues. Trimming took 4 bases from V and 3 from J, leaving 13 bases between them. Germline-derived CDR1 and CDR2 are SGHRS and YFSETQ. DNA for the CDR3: TGCGCCAGCAGCGTGGAGGGGGGTTACACCGGGGAGCTGTTTTTT. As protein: CASSVEGGYTGELFF.

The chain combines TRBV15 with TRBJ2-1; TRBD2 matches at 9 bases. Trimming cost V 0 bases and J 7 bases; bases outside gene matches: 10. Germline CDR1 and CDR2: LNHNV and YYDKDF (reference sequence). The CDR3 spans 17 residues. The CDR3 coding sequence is TGTGCCACCAGCAGAGATAGGAGTCTAGCGGGGAGGAATGAGCAGTTCTTC. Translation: CATSRDRSLAGRNEQFF.

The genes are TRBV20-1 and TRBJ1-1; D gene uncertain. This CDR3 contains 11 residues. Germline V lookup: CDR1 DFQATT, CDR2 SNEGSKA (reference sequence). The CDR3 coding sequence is TGCAGCCCTTACATGAACACTGAAGCTTTCTTT. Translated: CSPYMNTEAFF.

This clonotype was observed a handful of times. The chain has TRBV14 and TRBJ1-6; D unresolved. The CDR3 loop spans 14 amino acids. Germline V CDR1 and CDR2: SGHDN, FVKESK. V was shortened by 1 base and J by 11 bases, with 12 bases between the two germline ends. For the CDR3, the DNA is TGTGCCAGCAGCCAAGGGGCAGGTCGTCCACCCCTCCACTTT. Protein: CASSQGAGRPPLHF.

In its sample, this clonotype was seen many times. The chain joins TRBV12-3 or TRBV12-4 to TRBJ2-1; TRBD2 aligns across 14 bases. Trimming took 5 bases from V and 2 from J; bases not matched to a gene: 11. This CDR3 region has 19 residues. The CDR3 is CASSPSPGLAGVPYNEQFF. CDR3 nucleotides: TGTGCCAGCAGTCCCTCCCCGGGACTAGCGGGAGTGCCCTACAATGAGCAGTTCTTC.

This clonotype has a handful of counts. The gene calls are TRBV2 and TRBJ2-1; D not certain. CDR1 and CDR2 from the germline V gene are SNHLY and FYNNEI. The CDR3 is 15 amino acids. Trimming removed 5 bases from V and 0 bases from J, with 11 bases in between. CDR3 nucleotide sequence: TGTGCCAGCAGTTTAGTCGTGGTCTCCTACAATGAGCAGTTCTTC. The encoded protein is CASSLVVVSYNEQFF.